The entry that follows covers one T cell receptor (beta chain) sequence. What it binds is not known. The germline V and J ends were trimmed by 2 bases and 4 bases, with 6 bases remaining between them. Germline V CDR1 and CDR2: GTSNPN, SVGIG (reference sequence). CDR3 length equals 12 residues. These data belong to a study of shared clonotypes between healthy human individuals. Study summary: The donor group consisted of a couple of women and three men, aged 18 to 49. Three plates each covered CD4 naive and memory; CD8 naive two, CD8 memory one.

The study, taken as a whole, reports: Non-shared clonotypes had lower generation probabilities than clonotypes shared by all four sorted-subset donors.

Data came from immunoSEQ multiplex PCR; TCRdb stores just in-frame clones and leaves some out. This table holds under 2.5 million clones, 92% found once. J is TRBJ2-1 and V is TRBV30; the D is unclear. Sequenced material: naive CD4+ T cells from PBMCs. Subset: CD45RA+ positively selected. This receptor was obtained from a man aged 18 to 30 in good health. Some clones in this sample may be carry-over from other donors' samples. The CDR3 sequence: CAWSYPYNEQFF. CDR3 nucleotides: TGTGCCTGGAGTTACCCTTACAATGAGCAGTTCTTC.